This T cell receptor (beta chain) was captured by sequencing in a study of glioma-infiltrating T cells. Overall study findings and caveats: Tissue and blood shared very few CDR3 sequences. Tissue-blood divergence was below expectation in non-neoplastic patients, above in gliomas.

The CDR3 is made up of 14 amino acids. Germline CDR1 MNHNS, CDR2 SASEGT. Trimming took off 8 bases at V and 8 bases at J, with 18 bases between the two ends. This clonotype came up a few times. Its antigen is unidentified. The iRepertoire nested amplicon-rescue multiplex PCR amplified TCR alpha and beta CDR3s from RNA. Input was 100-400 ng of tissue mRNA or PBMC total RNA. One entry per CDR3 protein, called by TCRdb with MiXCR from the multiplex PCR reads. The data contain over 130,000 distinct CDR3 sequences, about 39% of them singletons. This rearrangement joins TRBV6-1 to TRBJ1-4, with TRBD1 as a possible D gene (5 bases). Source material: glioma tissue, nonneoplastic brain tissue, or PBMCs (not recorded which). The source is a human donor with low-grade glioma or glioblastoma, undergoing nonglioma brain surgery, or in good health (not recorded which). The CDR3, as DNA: TGTGCCAGCGGGCTCGTCGGGGCGGAGGAAAAACTGTTTTTT. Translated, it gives CASGLVGAEEKLFF.